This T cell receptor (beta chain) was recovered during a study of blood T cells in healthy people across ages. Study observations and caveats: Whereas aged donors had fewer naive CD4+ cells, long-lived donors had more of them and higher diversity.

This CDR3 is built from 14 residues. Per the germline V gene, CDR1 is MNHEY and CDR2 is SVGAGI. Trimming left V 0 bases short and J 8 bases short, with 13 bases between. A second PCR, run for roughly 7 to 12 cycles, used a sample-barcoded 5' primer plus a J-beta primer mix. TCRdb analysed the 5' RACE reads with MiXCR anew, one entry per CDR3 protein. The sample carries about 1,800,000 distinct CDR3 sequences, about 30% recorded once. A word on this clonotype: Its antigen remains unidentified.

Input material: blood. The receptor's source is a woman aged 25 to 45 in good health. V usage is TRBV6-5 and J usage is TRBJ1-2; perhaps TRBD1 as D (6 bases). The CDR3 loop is CASSYSNVRGGYTF. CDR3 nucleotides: TGTGCCAGCAGTTACTCGAATGTCAGGGGCGGCTACACCTTC.